The 7 T cell receptor beta chains presented below share a single source sample, sequenced in a study of blood T cell repertoires in COVID-19. TCRdb's table, derived via immunoSEQ multiplex PCR, lists solely in-frame clones and lacks some. This sample has roughly 260,000 clones, with 82% found just once. Sequencing was carried out using peripheral blood. These receptors all come from a woman between 18 and 29 years old with acute or convalescent COVID-19.

This clone has a single count. V gene TRBV7-3 combines with J gene TRBJ1-2; D perhaps matches TRBD1 (6 bases). The germline V gene encodes CDR1 SGHTA and CDR2 FQGTGA. Trimming removed 5 bases from V and 6 bases from J, with 13 bases in between. The CDR3 has 13 amino acids. The CDR3 DNA reads TGTGCCAGCAGCCAGGTGACAGGAAATGGCTACACCTTC. It codes for CASSQVTGNGYTF.

The CDR3 here is CASSSPHRGFYEQYF. CDR3 in DNA: TGTGCCAGCAGTTCCCCACACAGGGGGTTCTACGAGCAGTACTTC. The chain uses TRBV6-5 and TRBJ2-7; TRBD1 agrees at 8 bases. The CDR3 is 15 amino acids. Germline CDR1 reads MNHEY; CDR2 reads SVGAGI. The junction had 8 bases not matched to a gene; V was cut back by 4 bases and J by 3 bases.

The chain recombines TRBV11-2 with TRBJ1-2, with 11 positions matching TRBD1. V dropped 4 bases and J dropped 0; count of bases not matched to a gene: 10. The CDR3 has 18 residues. Germline assignment: CDR1 SGHAT and CDR2 FQNNGV. The CDR3 is CASSSLWDRGGPNYGYTF. CDR3 in DNA: TGTGCCAGCAGCTCCCTCTGGGACAGGGGGGGTCCTAACTATGGCTACACCTTC.

This chain connects TRBV28 to TRBJ1-5; TRBD1 might be the D (5 bases). The CDR3 extends over 14 amino acids. Germline V CDR1 and CDR2: MDHEN, SYDVKM. Trimming pared 2 bases from V and 7 bases from J, leaving 12 bases between. CDR3 protein: CASSLGTGYQPQHF. CDR3 bases: TGTGCCAGCAGTTTAGGTACAGGATACCAGCCCCAGCATTTT. Looking up the rest from reference TRBV28 and TRBJ1-5 gives the full variable domain: DVKVTQSSRYLVKRTGEKVFLECVQDMDHENMFWYRQDPGLGLRLIYFSYDVKMKEKGDIPEGYSVSREKKERFSLILESASTNQTSMYLCASSLGTGYQPQHFGDGTRLSIL.

The chain is built from TRBV10-2 and TRBJ1-1; weak D call: TRBD1 (6 bases). The CDR3 runs 14 residues. The V and J ends lost 6 bases and 1 base respectively, with 12 bases between them. Germline V CDR1 and CDR2: WSHSY, SAAADI. As DNA, the CDR3 is TGCGCCAGCAGGACCGGGACACCGAACACTGAAGCTTTCTTT. The encoded protein is CASRTGTPNTEAFF.

This clone was observed a handful of times. The chain employs TRBV29-1 and TRBJ2-3; the match to TRBD2 covers 9 bases. Germline V gene sequence: CDR1 SQVTM, CDR2 ANQGSEA. V was pared by 6 bases and J by 4 bases, with 5 bases of the junction left unmatched. This CDR3 comprises 13 residues. The DNA of the CDR3 is TGCAGCGTGCGGAGACTAGCGGCAGATACGCAGTATTTT. Amino acid sequence: CSVRRLAADTQYF.

The gene calls are TRBV7-2 and TRBJ2-7, with D tentatively TRBD2 (5 bases). Between the trimmed V and J ends, which lost 2 bases and 6 bases, there was a span of 14 bases. This CDR3 has 14 residues. Germline V CDR1 and CDR2: SGHTA, FQGNSA. Here the CDR3 reads CASSLSRAPGEQYF. The CDR3 nucleotides are TGTGCCAGCAGCTTATCGAGGGCCCCGGGCGAGCAGTACTTC.